This T cell receptor beta chain was sequenced for a study of T and B cells in COVID-19 patients. Looking at the study overall: Blood was sampled from COVID-19 patients who were either actively infected or recovered. Study-wide points: Active COVID-19 showed highly clonal TRB repertoires; recovery showed diversity and richness above healthy donors.

Germline V gene sequence: CDR1 KGHSH, CDR2 LQKENI. Deletions cut 3 bases from V and 10 bases from J, with 7 bases between. The CDR3 is made up of 12 amino acids. This clonotype is classed as medium-sized (0.01 to 0.1%). Its antigen is undetermined. Each TRB amplification used about 220-500 ng of genomic DNA from blood. BIOMED2 TRB-A/B primer pools were used in multiplex TRB PCR. TCRdb redid the calling of the multiplex PCR reads with MiXCR, one entry per CDR3 protein. The sample lists roughly 5,800 distinct CDR3 sequences, roughly 27% occurring once. This receptor was identified in a human donor with active COVID-19. Sequenced: blood. The genes are TRBV18 and TRBJ1-6; D not resolved. DNA of the CDR3: TGTGCCAGCTCACCCGATGGGTCACCCCTCCACTTT. This gives the protein CASSPDGSPLHF.